This T cell receptor beta chain derives from a study of CD8+CD57+ T cells in acquired aplastic anemia. In the study overall: Isolated CD4+ and CD8+ cells, once sorted, yielded DNA averaging roughly 3.4 ug. Healthy donors gave some 10 million reads on average for CD4+ cells. Study-wide points: Researchers report that 25 to 30 CD8+ CDR3 sequences appeared in both patients and controls. Controls did not differ significantly from patients in CD8+ Simpson's diversity.

A note on this clonotype: Its antigen is not identified.

The TCR beta profiling, which covered VDJ combination and CDR3 sequence, was carried out using genomic DNA as the template. TCRdb re-derived calls from the reads in MiXCR, one entry per CDR3 protein. The table includes around 150,000 distinct CDR3 sequences, roughly 40% detected once. CDR1 is LNHDA, CDR2 SQIVND, per germline (reference sequence). V shed 3 bases and J 6 bases; nucleotides not matched to a gene: 5. CDR3 length: 14 amino acids. This clonotype originated in a human donor in good health, serving as a control. Input material: sorted CD4+, CD8+, or CD8+CD57+ T cells (not recorded which) from PBMCs. The V call is TRBV19, the J call TRBJ1-5; 7 bases agree with TRBD1. The CDR3 nucleotides are TGTGCCAGTAGTATGGAGGGGGCGCGTCAGCCCCAGCATTTT. It specifies CASSMEGARQPQHF. Variable domain in full (rest from reference TRBV19 and TRBJ1-5): DGGITQSPKYLFRKEGQNVTLSCEQNLNHDAMYWYRQDPGQGLRLIYYSQIVNDFQKGDIAEGYSVSREKKESFPLTVTSAQKNPTAFYLCASSMEGARQPQHFGDGTRLSIL.